The 17 T cell receptor beta chains below all came from one sample that was sequenced in a study of blood T cell repertoires in COVID-19. Sequencing was performed with immunoSEQ multiplex PCR; in TCRdb, only in-frame clones are kept and a portion is missing. The table has 260,000 or so clones, 83% seen once. The sequencing input was PBMCs or T cells enriched from blood (not recorded which). Receptors were obtained from a woman aged 40 to 55 who had been exposed to COVID-19.

This chain links TRBV4-3 with TRBJ2-3; weak D call: TRBD2 (5 bases). This CDR3 has 15 residues. Germline lookup yields CDR1 LGHNA and CDR2 YSLEER. V was shortened by 8 bases and J by 0 bases, with 15 bases between the two germline ends. This chain's CDR3 is CASRAGPASTDTQYF. The CDR3 nucleotides are TGCGCCAGCCGCGCGGGCCCCGCAAGCACAGATACGCAGTATTTT.

This clone was seen a single time. The chain recombines TRBV29-1 with TRBJ2-1, with 7 bases fitting TRBD1. This CDR3 spans 14 amino acids. Germline CDR1 reads SQVTM; CDR2 reads ANQGSEA. Trimming took 5 bases from V and 10 from J; bases not matched to a gene: 14. As DNA, the CDR3 is TGCAGCGTTTCGGACAGGCAGACCGCCAAGGAGCAGTTCTTC. It encodes CSVSDRQTAKEQFF.

The chain has TRBV5-1 and TRBJ1-2, with D unresolved. Germline CDR1 reads SGHRS; CDR2 reads YFSETQ. CDR3 length equals 15 residues. The V end was cut by 0 bases, the J end by 8 bases, with 17 bases between. The CDR3 spells CASSLVEVGEEGYTF. As DNA, the CDR3 is TGCGCCAGCAGCTTGGTCGAGGTTGGGGAGGAAGGCTACACCTTC.

The rearrangement uses TRBV7-8 and TRBJ1-1, with D maybe TRBD1 (6 bases). Germline-derived CDR1 and CDR2 are SGHVS and FQNEAQ. This CDR3 has 14 residues. Between the trimmed V and J ends, which lost 5 bases and 1 base, there was a span of 11 bases. The CDR3 DNA follows: TGTGCCAGCAGCGTCCTACAGGGGAACACTGAAGCTTTCTTT. Its translation is CASSVLQGNTEAFF.

V is TRBV11-2 and J is TRBJ1-3; TRBD1 might be the D (6 bases). Trimming took off 5 bases at V and 0 bases at J, with 11 bases between the two ends. The CDR3 length is 15 residues. Germline V CDR1 and CDR2: SGHAT, FQNNGV. Here the CDR3 reads CASSVKGDSGNTIYF. The CDR3 nucleotides read TGTGCCAGCAGCGTTAAGGGGGACTCTGGAAACACCATATATTTT.

This chain joins TRBV18 and TRBJ2-7, with D hard to call. This CDR3 is built from 13 residues. Trimming took off 3 bases at V and 1 base at J, with 7 bases between the two ends. Germline CDR1 is KGHSH and CDR2 is LQKENI. The CDR3, as DNA: TGTGCCAGCTCACCGGTCGGTTCCTACGAGCAGTACTTC. It yields the protein CASSPVGSYEQYF.

The V and J genes are TRBV11-2 and TRBJ2-7, with D tentatively TRBD2 (6 bases). Germline CDR1 reads SGHAT; CDR2 reads FQNNGV. The CDR3 is made up of 13 amino acids. Trimming took off 1 base at V and 3 bases at J, with 7 bases between the two ends. This CDR3 reads CASSLVGGYEQYF. CDR3 in DNA: TGTGCCAGCAGCTTAGTCGGGGGCTACGAGCAGTACTTC.

The CDR3 protein is CASSLETGQPQHF. The CDR3 DNA sequence: TGTGCCAGCAGCTTAGAGACAGGTCAGCCCCAGCATTTT. V and J are TRBV7-2 and TRBJ1-5; weak D call: TRBD1 (6 bases). Germline CDR1 is SGHTA and CDR2 is FQGNSA. V lost 1 base and J lost 6, with 7 bases in between. The CDR3 totals 13 residues.

CDR3: CASSFPSAAKNIQYF. In DNA, the CDR3 is TGTGCCAGCAGCTTCCCAAGCGCGGCCAAAAACATTCAGTACTTC. The rearrangement uses TRBV5-6 and TRBJ2-4, with unresolved D. Germline V gene data show CDR1 as SGHDT and CDR2 as YYEEEE. The CDR3 runs 15 residues. Deletions cut 2 bases from V and 1 base from J, with 10 bases between.

The chain uses TRBV7-6 and TRBJ1-5, with 10 bases identical to TRBD1. CDR1 is SGHVS and CDR2 is FNYEAQ in the germline V gene. The V gene end was trimmed by 5 bases and the J gene end by 7 bases; junction bases not matched to a gene: 8. The CDR3 totals 15 residues. CDR3 DNA sequence: TGTGCCAGCAGCGCAGACAGGGGGCCTAGCCAGCCCCAGCATTTT. It yields the protein CASSADRGPSQPQHF. Looking up the rest from reference TRBV7-6 and TRBJ1-5 gives the full variable domain: GAGVSQSPRYKVTKRGQDVALRCDPISGHVSLYWYRQALGQGPEFLTYFNYEAQQDKSGLPNDRFSAERPEGSISTLTIQRTEQRDSAMYRCASSADRGPSQPQHFGDGTRLSIL.

This clone is a singleton in its sample. The chain couples TRBV6-5 to TRBJ1-2; TRBD1 agrees at 7 bases. In germline, CDR1 is MNHEY, CDR2 SVGAGI. V lost 10 bases and J lost 8; bases outside the gene matches: 19. CDR3 size: 15 residues. This chain's CDR3 is CATRQGRTPHWGYTF. As DNA, the CDR3 is TGTGCCACGAGACAGGGACGCACTCCCCACTGGGGCTACACCTTC.

The chain recombines TRBV12-5 with TRBJ1-5; maybe TRBD1 (6 bases). V lost 5 bases, J lost 5 bases, and 16 bases lay in between. The CDR3 runs 15 residues. Germline lookup yields CDR1 LGHNT and CDR2 FRNRAP. Here the CDR3 DNA reads TGTGCTAGTGGTCCGCCGGGACAACCAGATCAGCCCCAGCATTTT. This gives the protein CASGPPGQPDQPQHF.

In regard to this clone: The junction departs from the called germline gene at one end, perhaps through a read error. The chain employs TRBV11-3 and TRBJ2-5; maybe TRBD2 (6 bases). Germline CDR1 and CDR2: SGHNT and YENEEA. CDR3 length: 17 residues. The CDR3 spells CASSLGGWGVNQEAQYF. CDR3 DNA: TGTGCCAGCAGCTTAGGAGGATGGGGGGTGAACCAAGAGGCCCAGTACTTC.

The chain carries TRBV9 and TRBJ1-2; D remains unclear. V was pared by 0 bases and J by 4 bases, with 13 bases between. Germline CDR1 is SGDLS and CDR2 is YYNGEE. The length of the CDR3 is 15 residues. The CDR3 DNA reads as TGTGCCAGCAGCGTAGACAGCCGCTTAGGCTATGGCTACACCTTC. Translating gives CASSVDSRLGYGYTF.

The CDR3 here is CASSEFTGVSTGELFF. The CDR3 DNA is TGTGCCAGCAGTGAATTCACAGGGGTATCGACCGGGGAGCTGTTTTTT. The chain joins TRBV6-1 to TRBJ2-2; TRBD1 matches at 7 bases. Unmatched junction bases numbered 8, after V lost 2 bases and J lost 5 bases. The V gene's germline CDR1 is MNHNS and CDR2 SASEGT. CDR3 size: 16 residues.

The chain has TRBV19 and TRBJ2-5; 11 nucleotides line up with TRBD1. Germline CDR1 LNHDA, CDR2 SQIVND (reference sequence). With V trimmed by 4 bases and J by 5 bases, 6 bases remained unmatched. CDR3 size: 15 residues. The CDR3 nucleotides are TGTGCCAGTAGTAGGACAGGGGGCGATTTTGAGACCCAGTACTTC. As protein: CASSRTGGDFETQYF. The variable domain in full, completed from reference TRBV19 and TRBJ2-5, reads DGGITQSPKYLFRKEGQNVTLSCEQNLNHDAMYWYRQDPGQGLRLIYYSQIVNDFQKGDIAEGYSVSREKKESFPLTVTSAQKNPTAFYLCASSRTGGDFETQYFGPGTRLLVL.

The rearrangement uses TRBV5-3 and TRBJ2-7, with TRBD2 identical over 10 bases. TRBV5-3 is reported as an ORF; its role is uncertain. J was trimmed by 6 bases and V by 9 bases; bases with no gene match: 18. CDR3 size: 16 residues. The CDR3 sequence: CATTTPRQAGGREQYF. CDR3 nucleotide sequence: TGTGCCACTACGACTCCCAGGCAAGCGGGGGGGCGCGAGCAGTACTTC.